These 27 T cell receptor beta chains were all obtained from the same sample, sequenced in a study of OX40 agonist ivuxolimab in advanced cancers. The assay was immunoSEQ multiplex PCR, and TCRdb's table has in-frame clones only and misses some. The sample includes about 55,000 clones, about nine tenths seen only once; the top ten take 6.9%. Specimen: CD4+ or CD8+ T cells sorted from blood, collected in a trial of the OX40 agonist ivuxolimab. These TCRs come from an adult with an advanced solid tumor such as melanoma, head and neck, liver or kidney cancer.

The genes are TRBV6-4 and TRBJ2-7, with 8 bases that match TRBD2. Per germline, CDR1 MRHNA and CDR2 SNTAGT. The CDR3 totals 16 residues. With 4 bases clipped from V and 2 bases from J, the junction kept 10 bases outside the gene matches. In nucleotides, the CDR3 is TGTGCCAGCAGTGTCGCAGCTCCGGGACTAGCCTACGAGCAGTACTTC. This codes for CASSVAAPGLAYEQYF.

The chain combines TRBV14 with TRBJ2-7; D gene uncertain. The CDR3 consists of 12 residues. The V end was cut by 3 bases, the J end by 3 bases, with 6 bases between. Germline assignment: CDR1 SGHDN and CDR2 FVKESK. CDR3 sequence: CASSHRVYEQYF. DNA for the CDR3: TGTGCCAGCAGCCACCGTGTCTACGAGCAGTACTTC.

The J gene is TRBJ2-1, the V gene TRBV27; 7 bases match TRBD2. The CDR3 is 16 amino acids. In germline, CDR1 is MNHEY, CDR2 SMNVEV (reference sequence). The junction had 3 bases not matched to a gene; V was cut back by 1 base and J by 0 bases. CDR3: CASSLWGGYSYNEQFF. The CDR3 region has the DNA TGTGCCAGCAGTTTATGGGGGGGATACTCCTACAATGAGCAGTTCTTC.

The chain couples TRBV11-3 to TRBJ2-7, with D hard to call. CDR3 length equals 13 residues. Trimming stripped 6 bases from V and 10 bases from J, with 19 bases between. Germline CDR1 is SGHNT and CDR2 is YENEEA. Here the CDR3 DNA reads TGTGCCAGCAGGACTCCAACACGCCCTTCTCAGTACTTC. Translation gives CASRTPTRPSQYF. Looking up the rest from reference TRBV11-3 and TRBJ2-7 gives the full variable domain: EAGVVQSPRYKIIEKKQPVAFWCNPISGHNTLYWYLQNLGQGPELLIRYENEEAVDDSQLPKDRFSAERLKGVDSTLKIQPAELGDSAVYLCASRTPTRPSQYFGPGTRLTVT.

J is TRBJ2-3 and V is TRBV5-1; 7 bases line up with TRBD1. The CDR3 is 14 residues long. V shed 0 bases, J shed 4 bases, and the junction held 2 bases outside the gene matches. Germline V gene sequence: CDR1 SGHRS, CDR2 YFSETQ. This CDR3 is CASSLGGGPDTQYF. CDR3 DNA: TGCGCCAGCAGCTTGGGAGGGGGCCCAGATACGCAGTATTTT.

The chain employs TRBV10-3 and TRBJ2-5; 7 bases agree with TRBD1. The V segment lost 2 bases and the J segment 5 bases; nucleotides outside the gene matches: 5. Germline V gene lookup returns CDR1 ENHRY and CDR2 SYGVKD. This CDR3 has 14 residues. The CDR3 nucleotides are TGTGCCATCAGTGAGCAGACAGGGCGGGAGACCCAGTACTTC. Its protein product is CAISEQTGRETQYF.

V and J are TRBV7-2 and TRBJ2-5; TRBD2 matches at 7 bases. This CDR3 spans 13 amino acids. Germline assignment: CDR1 SGHTA and CDR2 FQGNSA. Trimming took 5 bases from V and 7 from J; bases not matched to a gene: 7. The CDR3 coding sequence is TGTGCCAGCAGCGGGGGACTATGGGGGACCCAGTACTTC. Amino acids: CASSGGLWGTQYF.

The sample holds a few counts of this clone. As DNA, the CDR3 is TGTGCCAGCAGTGCGGGACAGCAAGAGACCCAGTACTTC. Amino acid sequence: CASSAGQQETQYF. The V call is TRBV25-1, the J call TRBJ2-5; 7 nucleotides match TRBD1. CDR3 length equals 13 residues. Germline lookup yields CDR1 MGHDK and CDR2 SYGVNS. V lost 4 bases and J lost 2; bases outside the gene matches: 1.

The chain has TRBV6-5 and TRBJ1-3; no reliable D call. The V gene's germline CDR1 is MNHEY and CDR2 SVGAGI. Trimming removed 0 bases at V and 0 bases at J, with 9 bases between. The CDR3 has 16 amino acids. DNA of the CDR3: TGTGCCAGCAGTTACTCGAGTCCAGGCTCTGGAAACACCATATATTTT. Protein sequence: CASSYSSPGSGNTIYF.

Turning to this clone: The junction does not match germline at one end; this may be a read error. The gene calls are TRBV7-7 and TRBJ2-5; TRBD2 agrees at 7 bases. Germline V lookup: CDR1 SSHAT, CDR2 FNYEAQ (reference sequence). This CDR3 has 15 amino acids. The CDR3 DNA reads as TGTGCTAGCAGCTTAGTTGGTAGCGGGCAAGAGACCCAGTACTTC. Protein sequence: CASSLVGSGQETQYF.

The chain uses TRBV2 and TRBJ2-1; TRBD2 is a possible D gene (7 bases). Germline CDR1 is SNHLY and CDR2 is FYNNEI. V was shortened by 6 bases and J by 4 bases, with 16 bases between the two germline ends. CDR3 size: 15 residues. CDR3 DNA sequence: TGTGCCAGCAGAAGACTAGCAACAGGGTACAATGAGCAGTTCTTC. Encoded protein: CASRRLATGYNEQFF.

The rearrangement uses TRBV7-3 and TRBJ2-1, with 7 bases fitting TRBD2. The J segment lost 11 bases and the V segment lost 5 bases, leaving 12 bases of the junction unmatched. This CDR3 is 14 amino acids long. Germline lookup yields CDR1 SGHTA and CDR2 FQGTGA. This chain's CDR3 is CASSPRASGGKQFF. In DNA, the CDR3 is TGTGCCAGCAGCCCAAGGGCTAGCGGAGGGAAGCAGTTCTTC.

The rearrangement uses TRBV30 and TRBJ2-4; no reliable D call. CDR1 and CDR2 (germline): GTSNPN, SVGIG (reference sequence). This CDR3 comprises 14 residues. The V and J ends lost 0 bases and 0 bases respectively, with 6 bases between them. The CDR3 protein is CAWSVGVAKNIQYF. In DNA form, the CDR3 reads TGTGCCTGGAGTGTAGGAGTAGCCAAAAACATTCAGTACTTC.

This clone occurred once. The chain recombines TRBV9 with TRBJ2-4, with D possibly TRBD1 on 6 matching bases. Trimming left V 0 bases short and J 1 base short, with 14 bases between. CDR1 is SGDLS, CDR2 YYNGEE, per germline. The CDR3 runs to 17 residues. The CDR3 sequence: CASSVDITGKAKNIQYF. The CDR3 region has the DNA TGTGCCAGCAGCGTAGATATCACAGGGAAGGCCAAAAACATTCAGTACTTC. Filled out from reference TRBV9 and TRBJ2-4, the complete variable domain reads DSGVTQTPKHLITATGQRVTLRCSPRSGDLSVYWYQQSLDQGLQFLIQYYNGEERAKGNILERFSAQQFPDLHSELNLSSLELGDSALYFCASSVDITGKAKNIQYFGAGTRLSVL.

Of note for this clone: Other DNA sequences in the sample encode the same CDR3. The genes are TRBV5-1 and TRBJ1-1, with 7 bases identical to TRBD1. The CDR3 loop spans 14 amino acids. V shed 0 bases, J shed 2 bases, and the junction held 1 base outside the gene matches. Germline V gives CDR1 SGHRS, CDR2 YFSETQ. Here the CDR3 reads CASSLAGGNTEAFF. In nucleotides, the CDR3 is TGCGCCAGCAGCTTGGCAGGGGGAAACACTGAAGCTTTCTTT.

This clone was counted once. The chain uses TRBV28 and TRBJ1-2; D call uncertain. Trimming removed 1 base at V and 6 bases at J, with 12 bases between. The CDR3 spans 14 residues. In germline, CDR1 is MDHEN, CDR2 SYDVKM. CDR3 in DNA: TGTGCCAGCAGTTTATCAGGCAGGAAGGATGGCTACACCTTC. Amino acids: CASSLSGRKDGYTF.

The chain combines TRBV2 with TRBJ2-7, with TRBD2 matching 9 bases. The germline V gene encodes CDR1 SNHLY and CDR2 FYNNEI. After removal of 3 bases from V and 5 bases from J, the junction contained 8 bases not matched to a gene. This CDR3 region has 15 residues. Here the CDR3 reads CASSDSSGSYDEQYF. The CDR3 DNA reads TGTGCCAGCAGTGATAGTAGCGGGAGTTACGACGAGCAGTACTTC. The whole variable domain, remainder taken from reference TRBV2 and TRBJ2-7, is EPEVTQTPSHQVTQMGQEVILRCVPISNHLYFYWYRQILGQKVEFLVSFYNNEISEKSEIFDDQFSVERPDGSNFTLKIRSTKLEDSAMYFCASSDSSGSYDEQYFGPGTRLTVT.

V gene TRBV27 combines with J gene TRBJ2-7; D assignment may be TRBD1 or TRBD2 (5 bases each). The V gene lost 6 bases and the J gene lost 2 bases, with 20 bases spanning the gap. The CDR3 consists of 16 residues. The germline V gene has CDR1 MNHEY and CDR2 SMNVEV (reference sequence). The CDR3 is CASRPGGRILTYEQYF. The CDR3 bases are TGTGCCAGCAGACCTGGGGGACGGATCCTTACCTACGAGCAGTACTTC.

The V and J genes are TRBV10-3 and TRBJ2-3, with a weak D call TRBD1 (6 bases). CDR3 length equals 15 residues. Germline V gene data show CDR1 as ENHRY and CDR2 as SYGVKD. V lost 4 bases and J 0 bases, leaving 11 bases between the germline ends. As DNA, the CDR3 is TGTGCCATCAGTGTTGGTCAGGGGAGCACAGATACGCAGTATTTT. This translates into CAISVGQGSTDTQYF.

The chain uses TRBV30 and TRBJ2-7; TRBD1 agrees at 10 bases. The germline CDR1 and CDR2 sequences are GTSNPN and SVGIG (reference sequence). This CDR3 comprises 13 residues. The ends lost 4 bases at V and 6 bases at J; junction bases unmatched: 6. CDR3 nucleotide sequence: TGTGCCTGGAACGGACAGGGGGGAGGCGAGCAGTACTTC. Translated: CAWNGQGGGEQYF.

The V call is TRBV28, the J call TRBJ1-1, with D perhaps matching TRBD1 (5 bases). V was clipped by 6 bases and J by 0 bases, with 8 bases between them. The CDR3 sequence is 13 residues long. The germline V gene has CDR1 MDHEN and CDR2 SYDVKM. CDR3 protein: CASRGRLNTEAFF. Here the CDR3 DNA reads TGTGCCAGCAGGGGACGGTTGAACACTGAAGCTTTCTTT. Full variable domain (rest looked up from reference TRBV28 and TRBJ1-1): DVKVTQSSRYLVKRTGEKVFLECVQDMDHENMFWYRQDPGLGLRLIYFSYDVKMKEKGDIPEGYSVSREKKERFSLILESASTNQTSMYLCASRGRLNTEAFFGQGTRLTVV.

This clone was seen just once. The genes are TRBV5-6 and TRBJ1-2, with TRBD1 as a possible D gene (5 bases). V lost 0 bases and J 7 bases, leaving 7 bases between the germline ends. Germline CDR1 is SGHDT and CDR2 is YYEEEE. CDR3 size: 12 residues. The CDR3 sequence: CASSLGQIGYTF. The CDR3 DNA reads as TGTGCCAGCAGCTTGGGACAGATTGGCTACACCTTC.

This clone was recorded once. The chain carries TRBV6-1 and TRBJ2-2; 11 nucleotides agree with TRBD1. The CDR3 contains 15 residues. Germline V CDR1 and CDR2: MNHNS, SASEGT. V shed 8 bases and J 4 bases; nucleotides not matched to a gene: 6. CDR3 coding DNA: TGTGCCAGCGCCTCCGGGACAGGGGGCACCGGGGAGCTGTTTTTT. Translation: CASASGTGGTGELFF.

The rearrangement links TRBV30 to TRBJ2-3; D uncertain. CDR1 and CDR2 from the germline V gene are GTSNPN and SVGIG (reference sequence). V was pared by 1 base and J by 4 bases, with 3 bases between. The CDR3 is 11 amino acids. In nucleotides, the CDR3 is TGTGCCTGGAGTGACCCAGATACGCAGTATTTT. Translated: CAWSDPDTQYF. The full variable domain, completed using reference TRBV30 and TRBJ2-3, is SQTIHQWPATLVQPVGSPLSLECTVEGTSNPNLYWYRQAAGRGLQLLFYSVGIGQISSEVPQNLSASRPQDRQFILSSKKLLLSDSGFYLCAWSDPDTQYFGPGTRLTVL.

The J gene is TRBJ2-3, the V gene TRBV30; D is unclear. Trimming took 2 bases from V and 8 from J, leaving 5 bases between them. CDR1 is GTSNPN and CDR2 is SVGIG in the germline V gene (reference sequence). The CDR3 runs to 10 residues. CDR3 in DNA: TGTGCCTGGAGTTTAGGTACGCAGTATTTT. Encoded protein: CAWSLGTQYF.

The rearrangement links TRBV2 to TRBJ2-4; D is perhaps TRBD1 (6 bases). Germline CDR1 and CDR2: SNHLY and FYNNEI. Trimming shortened V by 5 bases and J by 0 bases, and 11 bases separated the two germline ends. The length of the CDR3 is 15 residues. In DNA, the CDR3 is TGTGCCAGCAGTTTTGACAGGCTAGCCAAAAACATTCAGTACTTC. Protein product: CASSFDRLAKNIQYF.

This clone has just one count. The V and J genes are TRBV7-9 and TRBJ1-5; the D is unclear. CDR1 and CDR2 from the germline V gene are SEHNR and FQNEAQ (reference sequence). V lost 3 bases to trimming and J lost 0 bases, with 3 bases between them. This CDR3 has 13 residues. DNA of the CDR3: TGTGCCAGCAGCTTGAATAGCAATCAGCCCCAGCATTTT. Its protein is CASSLNSNQPQHF.